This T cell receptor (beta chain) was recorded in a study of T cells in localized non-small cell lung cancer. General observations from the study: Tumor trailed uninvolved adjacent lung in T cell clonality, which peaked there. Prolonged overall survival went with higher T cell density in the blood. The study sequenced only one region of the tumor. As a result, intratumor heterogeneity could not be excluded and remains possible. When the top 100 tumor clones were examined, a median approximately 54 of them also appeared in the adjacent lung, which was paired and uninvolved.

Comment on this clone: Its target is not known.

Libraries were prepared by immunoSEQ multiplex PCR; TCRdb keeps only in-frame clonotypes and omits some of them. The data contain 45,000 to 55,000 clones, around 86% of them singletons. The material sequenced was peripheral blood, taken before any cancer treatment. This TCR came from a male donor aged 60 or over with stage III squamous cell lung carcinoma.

This CDR3 is CASSAWVSGPSSYNEQFF. The CDR3 bases are TGTGCCAGCAGTGCGTGGGTTAGCGGGCCGAGCTCCTACAATGAGCAGTTCTTC. V and J are TRBV25-1 and TRBJ2-1, with TRBD2 matching 7 bases. This CDR3 contains 18 residues. J lost 0 bases, V lost 4 bases, and 12 bases had no gene match. Germline CDR1 reads MGHDK; CDR2 reads SYGVNS.